This T cell receptor beta chain emerged from a study of blood T cell repertoires in COVID-19. Across the study: Donors in the United States, Italy and Spain gave samples during acute or convalescent COVID-19.

The germline V gene encodes CDR1 SGDLS and CDR2 YYNGEE. This CDR3 is 12 amino acids long. V was clipped by 1 base and J by 4 bases, with 4 bases between them. Generated by immunoSEQ multiplex PCR, the TCRdb table keeps only in-frame clones and is missing some. Counted here are about 480,000 clones, 87% occurring once; the ten biggest clones make up approximately 2%. The rearrangement links TRBV9 to TRBJ2-3; D is undetermined. Sample: PBMCs or T cells enriched from blood (not recorded which). This clonotype was sampled from a woman under 30 with acute COVID-19. The CDR3 reads CASSVSADTQYF. CDR3 nucleotide sequence: TGTGCCAGCAGCGTAAGCGCAGATACGCAGTATTTT.